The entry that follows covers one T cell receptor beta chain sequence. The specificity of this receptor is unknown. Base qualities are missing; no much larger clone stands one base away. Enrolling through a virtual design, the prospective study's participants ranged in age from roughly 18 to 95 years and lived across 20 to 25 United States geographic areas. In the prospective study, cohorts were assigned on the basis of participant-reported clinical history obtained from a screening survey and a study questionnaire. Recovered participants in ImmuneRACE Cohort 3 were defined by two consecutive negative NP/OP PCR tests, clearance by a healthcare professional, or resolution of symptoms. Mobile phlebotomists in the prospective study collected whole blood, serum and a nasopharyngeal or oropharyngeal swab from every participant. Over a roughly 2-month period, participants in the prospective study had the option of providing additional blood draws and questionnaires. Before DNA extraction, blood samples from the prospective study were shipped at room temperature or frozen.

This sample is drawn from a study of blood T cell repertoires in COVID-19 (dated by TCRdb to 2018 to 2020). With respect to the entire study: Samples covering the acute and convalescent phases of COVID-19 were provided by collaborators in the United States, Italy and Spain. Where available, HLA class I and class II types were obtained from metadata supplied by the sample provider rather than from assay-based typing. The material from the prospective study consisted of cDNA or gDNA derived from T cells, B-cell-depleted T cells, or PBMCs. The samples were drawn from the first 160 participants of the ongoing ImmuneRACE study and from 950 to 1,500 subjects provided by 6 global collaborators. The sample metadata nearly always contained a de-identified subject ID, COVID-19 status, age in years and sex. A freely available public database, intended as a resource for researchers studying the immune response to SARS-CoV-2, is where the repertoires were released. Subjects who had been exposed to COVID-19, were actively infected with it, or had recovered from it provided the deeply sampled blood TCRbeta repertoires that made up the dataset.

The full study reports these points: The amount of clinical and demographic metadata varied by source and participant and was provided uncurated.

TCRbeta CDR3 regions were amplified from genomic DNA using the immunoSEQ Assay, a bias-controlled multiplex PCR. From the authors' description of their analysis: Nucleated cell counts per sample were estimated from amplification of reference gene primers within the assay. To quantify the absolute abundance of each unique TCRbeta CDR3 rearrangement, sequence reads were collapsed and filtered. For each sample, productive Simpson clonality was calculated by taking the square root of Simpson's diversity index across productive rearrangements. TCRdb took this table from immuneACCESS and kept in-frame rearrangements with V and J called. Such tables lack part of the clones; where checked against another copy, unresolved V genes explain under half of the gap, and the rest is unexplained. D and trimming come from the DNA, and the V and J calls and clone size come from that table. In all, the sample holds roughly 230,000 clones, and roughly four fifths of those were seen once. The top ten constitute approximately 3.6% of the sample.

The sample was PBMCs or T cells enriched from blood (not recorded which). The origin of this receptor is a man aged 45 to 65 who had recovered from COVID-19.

The CDR3: CASSDRDHTEAFF. The sequence in DNA is TGTGCCAGCAGTGACAGGGATCACACTGAAGCTTTCTTT. The chain uses TRBV5-4 and TRBJ1-1, and 7 junction bases match TRBD1. CDR1 and CDR2, looked up from the germline V gene (reference sequence), are SGHNT and YYREEE. Trimming accounts for 5 bases at V and 3 bases at J, while the number of junction bases matched to no gene is 4. The CDR3 goes from the cysteine to the phenylalanine over 13 residues. Just CDR3 DNA is preserved here, 39 bases in frame from base 1.